This T cell receptor (beta chain) was retrieved from a study of shared clonotypes between healthy human individuals. Study details: The study drew on two women and a few men aged 18 to 49 as donors.

Profiled with immunoSEQ multiplex PCR; TCRdb holds only in-frame clones, not every one. The repertoire holds about a million clones, with roughly 80% as singletons. This sequence originates from a man aged 18 to 30 in good health. Some clones in this sample may be carry-over from other donors' samples. The sample comprised memory CD4+ T cells from PBMCs. Subset denoted: CD45RA-negative fraction.

The CDR3 sequence is CAISRATGGEYGYTF. CDR3 bases: TGTGCCATCAGTAGAGCAACAGGGGGTGAATATGGCTACACCTTC. The chain is built from TRBV10-3 and TRBJ1-2; the match to TRBD1 covers 8 bases. Germline V gene lookup returns CDR1 ENHRY and CDR2 SYGVKD. The CDR3 totals 15 residues. The V segment lost 5 bases and the J segment 5 bases; nucleotides outside the gene matches: 10.